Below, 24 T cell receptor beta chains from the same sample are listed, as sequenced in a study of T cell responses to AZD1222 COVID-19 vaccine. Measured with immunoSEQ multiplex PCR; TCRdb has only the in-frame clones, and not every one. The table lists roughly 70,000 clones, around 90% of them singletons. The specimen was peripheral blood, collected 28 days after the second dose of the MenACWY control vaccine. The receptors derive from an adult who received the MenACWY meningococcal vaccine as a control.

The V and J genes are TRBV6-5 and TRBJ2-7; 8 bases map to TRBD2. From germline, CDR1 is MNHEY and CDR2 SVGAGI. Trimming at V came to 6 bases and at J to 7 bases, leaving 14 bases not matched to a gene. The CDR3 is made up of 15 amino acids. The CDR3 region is CASSKGGSGGSEQYF. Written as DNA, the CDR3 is TGTGCCAGCAGCAAGGGAGGGAGCGGGGGCTCTGAGCAGTACTTC.

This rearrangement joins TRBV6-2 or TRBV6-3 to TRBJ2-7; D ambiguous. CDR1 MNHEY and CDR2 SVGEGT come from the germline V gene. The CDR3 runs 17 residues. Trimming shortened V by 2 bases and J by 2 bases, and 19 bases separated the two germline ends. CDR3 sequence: CASSYQRGRPTTYEQYF. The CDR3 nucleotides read TGTGCCAGCAGTTACCAAAGAGGCAGGCCGACCACCTACGAGCAGTACTTC.

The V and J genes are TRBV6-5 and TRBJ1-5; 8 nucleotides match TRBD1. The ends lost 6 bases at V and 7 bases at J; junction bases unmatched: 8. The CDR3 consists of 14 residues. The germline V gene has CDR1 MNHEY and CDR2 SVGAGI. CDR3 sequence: CASRYRTGYQPQHF. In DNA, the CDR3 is TGTGCCAGCAGGTACCGGACAGGGTACCAGCCCCAGCATTTT.

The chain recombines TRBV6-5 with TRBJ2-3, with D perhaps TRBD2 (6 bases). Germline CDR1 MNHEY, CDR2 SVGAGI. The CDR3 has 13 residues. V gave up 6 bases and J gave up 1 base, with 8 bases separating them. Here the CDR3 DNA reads TGTGCCAGCAGGGGACTTGGCACAGATACGCAGTATTTT. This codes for CASRGLGTDTQYF.

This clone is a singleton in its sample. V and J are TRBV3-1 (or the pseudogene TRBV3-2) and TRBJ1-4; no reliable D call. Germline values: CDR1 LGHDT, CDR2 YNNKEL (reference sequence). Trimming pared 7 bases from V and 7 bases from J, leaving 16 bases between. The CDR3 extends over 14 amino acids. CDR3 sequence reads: CASTGRVEAEKLFF. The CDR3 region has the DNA TGTGCCAGCACCGGAAGGGTCGAGGCTGAAAAACTGTTTTTT.

DNA of the CDR3: TGCGCCAGCAGCTTGACAGGGGAAACTGAAGCTTTCTTT. Its protein is CASSLTGETEAFF. The chain employs TRBV5-1 and TRBJ1-1; 7 nucleotides match TRBD1. The CDR3 extends over 13 amino acids. The germline V gene has CDR1 SGHRS and CDR2 YFSETQ. The trim removed 1 base at V and 5 bases at J, leaving 2 bases unmatched.

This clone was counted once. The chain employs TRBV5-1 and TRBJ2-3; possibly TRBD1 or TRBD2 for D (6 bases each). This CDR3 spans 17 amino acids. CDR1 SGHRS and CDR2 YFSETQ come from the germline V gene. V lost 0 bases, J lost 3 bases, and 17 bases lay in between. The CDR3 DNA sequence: TGCGCCAGCAGCTTGGCCGTAACGGGGGCTGCGACAGATACGCAGTATTTT. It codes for CASSLAVTGAATDTQYF.

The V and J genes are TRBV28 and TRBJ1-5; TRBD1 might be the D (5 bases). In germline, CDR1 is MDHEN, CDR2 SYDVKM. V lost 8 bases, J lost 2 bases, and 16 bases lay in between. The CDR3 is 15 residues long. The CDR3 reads CASVRLGTGNQPQHF. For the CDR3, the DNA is TGTGCCAGCGTACGCCTCGGGACGGGCAATCAGCCCCAGCATTTT. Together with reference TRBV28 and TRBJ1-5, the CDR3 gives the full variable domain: DVKVTQSSRYLVKRTGEKVFLECVQDMDHENMFWYRQDPGLGLRLIYFSYDVKMKEKGDIPEGYSVSREKKERFSLILESASTNQTSMYLCASVRLGTGNQPQHFGDGTRLSIL.

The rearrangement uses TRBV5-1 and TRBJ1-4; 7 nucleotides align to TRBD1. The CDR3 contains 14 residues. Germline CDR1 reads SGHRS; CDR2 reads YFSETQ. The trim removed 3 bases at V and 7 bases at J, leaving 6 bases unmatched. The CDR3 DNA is TGCGCCAGCAGCTGGGACGGGACAGCTGAAAAACTGTTTTTT. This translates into CASSWDGTAEKLFF.

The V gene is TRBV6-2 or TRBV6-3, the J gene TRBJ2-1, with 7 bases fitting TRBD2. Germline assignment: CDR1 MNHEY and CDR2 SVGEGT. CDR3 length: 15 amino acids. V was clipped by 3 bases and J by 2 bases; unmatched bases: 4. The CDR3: CASSYSSGPYNEQFF. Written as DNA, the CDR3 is TGTGCCAGCAGTTATTCTAGCGGACCCTACAATGAGCAGTTCTTC.

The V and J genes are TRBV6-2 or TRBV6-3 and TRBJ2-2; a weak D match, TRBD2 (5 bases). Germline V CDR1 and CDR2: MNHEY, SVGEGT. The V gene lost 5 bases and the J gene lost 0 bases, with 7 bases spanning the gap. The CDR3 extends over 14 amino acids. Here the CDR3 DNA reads TGTGCCAGCAGTCTACTAGCGAACACCGGGGAGCTGTTTTTT. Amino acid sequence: CASSLLANTGELFF.

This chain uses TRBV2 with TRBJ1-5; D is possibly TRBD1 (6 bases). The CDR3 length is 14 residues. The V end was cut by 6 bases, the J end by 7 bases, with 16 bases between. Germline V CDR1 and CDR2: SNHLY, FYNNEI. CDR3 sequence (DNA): TGTGCCAGCAGGTGGGCAGGGACATCGCAGCCCCAGCATTTT. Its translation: CASRWAGTSQPQHF.

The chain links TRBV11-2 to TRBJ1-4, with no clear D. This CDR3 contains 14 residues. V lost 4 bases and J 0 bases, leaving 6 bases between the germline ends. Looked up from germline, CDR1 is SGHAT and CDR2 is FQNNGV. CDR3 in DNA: TGTGCCAGCAGCTCCGGGCCAACTAATGAAAAACTGTTTTTT. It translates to CASSSGPTNEKLFF.

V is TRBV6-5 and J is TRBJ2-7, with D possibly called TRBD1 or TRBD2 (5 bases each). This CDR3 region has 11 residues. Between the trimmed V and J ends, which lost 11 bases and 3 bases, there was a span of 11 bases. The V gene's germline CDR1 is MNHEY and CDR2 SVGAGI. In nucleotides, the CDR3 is TGTGCCGTTTGGGACGTCTACGAGCAGTACTTC. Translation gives CAVWDVYEQYF.

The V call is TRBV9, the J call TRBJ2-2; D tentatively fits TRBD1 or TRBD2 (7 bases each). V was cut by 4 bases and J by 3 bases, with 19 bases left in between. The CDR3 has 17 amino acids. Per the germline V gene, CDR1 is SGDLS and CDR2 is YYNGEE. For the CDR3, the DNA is TGTGCCAGCAGCCCCCGAACAGGGGAGGGGGACACCGGGGAGCTGTTTTTT. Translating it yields CASSPRTGEGDTGELFF.

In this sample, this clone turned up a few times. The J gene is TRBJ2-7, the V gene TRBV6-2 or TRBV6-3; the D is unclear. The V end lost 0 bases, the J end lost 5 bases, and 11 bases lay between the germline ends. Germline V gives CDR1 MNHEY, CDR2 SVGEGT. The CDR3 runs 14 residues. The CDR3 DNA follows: TGTGCCAGCAGTTACTCCGCGACGGCACACGAGCAGTACTTC. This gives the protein CASSYSATAHEQYF.

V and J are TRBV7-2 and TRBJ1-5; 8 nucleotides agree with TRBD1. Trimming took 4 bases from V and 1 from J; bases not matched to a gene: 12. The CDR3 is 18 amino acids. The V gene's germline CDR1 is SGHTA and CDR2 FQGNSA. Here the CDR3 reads CASSSRDTGGISNQPQHF. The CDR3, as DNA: TGTGCCAGCAGCTCCCGGGACACAGGGGGGATAAGCAATCAGCCCCAGCATTTT.

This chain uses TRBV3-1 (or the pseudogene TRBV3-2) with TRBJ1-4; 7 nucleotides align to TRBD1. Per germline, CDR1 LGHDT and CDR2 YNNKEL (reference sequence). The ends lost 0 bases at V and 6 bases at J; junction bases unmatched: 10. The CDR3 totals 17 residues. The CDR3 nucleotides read TGTGCCAGCAGCCAAGATAGTTTGACAGGGAGGGATGAAAAACTGTTTTTT. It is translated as CASSQDSLTGRDEKLFF.

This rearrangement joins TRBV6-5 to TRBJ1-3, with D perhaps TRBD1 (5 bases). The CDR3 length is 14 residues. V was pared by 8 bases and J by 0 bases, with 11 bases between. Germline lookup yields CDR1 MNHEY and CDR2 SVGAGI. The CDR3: CASARGLSGNTIYF. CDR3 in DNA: TGTGCCAGCGCAAGGGGACTCTCTGGAAACACCATATATTTT.

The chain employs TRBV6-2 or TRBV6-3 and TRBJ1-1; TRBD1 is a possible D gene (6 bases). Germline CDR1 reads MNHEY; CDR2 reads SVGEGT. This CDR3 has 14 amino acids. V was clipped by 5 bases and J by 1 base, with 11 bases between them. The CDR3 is CASSLGTPNTEAFF. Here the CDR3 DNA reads TGTGCCAGCAGTCTCGGGACACCGAACACTGAAGCTTTCTTT.

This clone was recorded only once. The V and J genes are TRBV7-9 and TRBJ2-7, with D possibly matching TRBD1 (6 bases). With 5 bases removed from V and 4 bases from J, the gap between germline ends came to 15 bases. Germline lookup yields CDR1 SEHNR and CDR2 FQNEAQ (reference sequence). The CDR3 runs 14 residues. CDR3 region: CASSPQQGWYEQYF. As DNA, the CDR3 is TGTGCCAGCAGCCCTCAACAGGGTTGGTACGAGCAGTACTTC.

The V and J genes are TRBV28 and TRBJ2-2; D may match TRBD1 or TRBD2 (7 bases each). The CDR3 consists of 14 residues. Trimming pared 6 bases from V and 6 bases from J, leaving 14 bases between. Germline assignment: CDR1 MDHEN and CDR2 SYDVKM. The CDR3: CASRAGQLSGELFF. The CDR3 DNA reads TGTGCCAGCAGAGCGGGACAGTTGTCCGGGGAGCTGTTTTTT.

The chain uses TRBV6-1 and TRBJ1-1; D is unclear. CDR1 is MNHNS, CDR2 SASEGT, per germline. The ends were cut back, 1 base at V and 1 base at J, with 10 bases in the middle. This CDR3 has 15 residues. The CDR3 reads CASSEGPAPNTEAFF. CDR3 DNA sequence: TGTGCCAGCAGTGAAGGCCCGGCCCCGAACACTGAAGCTTTCTTT.

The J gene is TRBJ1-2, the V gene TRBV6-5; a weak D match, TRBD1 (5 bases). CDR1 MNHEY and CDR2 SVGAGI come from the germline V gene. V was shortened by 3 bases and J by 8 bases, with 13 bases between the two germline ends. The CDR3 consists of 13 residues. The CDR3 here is CASSYISGDGYTF. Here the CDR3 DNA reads TGTGCCAGCAGTTATATATCCGGGGACGGCTACACCTTC.